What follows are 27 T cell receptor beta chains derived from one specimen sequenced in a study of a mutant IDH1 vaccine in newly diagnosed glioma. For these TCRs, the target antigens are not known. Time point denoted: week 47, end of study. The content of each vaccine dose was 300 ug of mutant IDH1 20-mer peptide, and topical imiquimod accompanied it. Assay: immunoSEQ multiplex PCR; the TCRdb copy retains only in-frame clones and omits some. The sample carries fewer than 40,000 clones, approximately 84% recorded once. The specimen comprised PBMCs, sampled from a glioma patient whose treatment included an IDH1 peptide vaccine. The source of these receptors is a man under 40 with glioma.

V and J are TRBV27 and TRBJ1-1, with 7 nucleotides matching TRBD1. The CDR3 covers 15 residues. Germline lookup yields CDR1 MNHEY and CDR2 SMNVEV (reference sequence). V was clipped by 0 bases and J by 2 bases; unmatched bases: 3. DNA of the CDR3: TGTGCCAGCAGTTTATCCGGGACAGAAAACACTGAAGCTTTCTTT. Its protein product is CASSLSGTENTEAFF.

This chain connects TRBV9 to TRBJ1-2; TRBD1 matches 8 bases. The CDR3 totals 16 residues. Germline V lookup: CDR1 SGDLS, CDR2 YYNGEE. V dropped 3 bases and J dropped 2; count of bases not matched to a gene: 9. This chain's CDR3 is CASSAHDRGPNYGYTF. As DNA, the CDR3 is TGTGCCAGCAGCGCACATGACAGGGGCCCAAACTATGGCTACACCTTC.

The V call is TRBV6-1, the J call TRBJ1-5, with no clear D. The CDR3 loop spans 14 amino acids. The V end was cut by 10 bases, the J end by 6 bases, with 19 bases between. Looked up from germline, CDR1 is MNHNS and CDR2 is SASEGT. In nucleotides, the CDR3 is TGTGCCACCCGGGCAGTTCAGCCGGTTCAGCCCCAGCATTTT. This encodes CATRAVQPVQPQHF.

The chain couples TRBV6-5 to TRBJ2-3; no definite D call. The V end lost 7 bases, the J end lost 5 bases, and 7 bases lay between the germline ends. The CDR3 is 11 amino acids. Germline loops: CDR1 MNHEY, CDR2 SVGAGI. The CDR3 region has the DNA TGTGCCAGCACCAGTATAGATACGCAGTATTTT. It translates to CASTSIDTQYF.

CDR3 residues: CASSPSQETQYF. In DNA form, the CDR3 reads TGTGCCAGCTCACCATCCCAAGAGACCCAGTACTTC. The rearrangement joins TRBV18 to TRBJ2-5; D gene ambiguous. Germline V gene sequence: CDR1 KGHSH, CDR2 LQKENI. Trimming removed 2 bases at V and 1 base at J, with 2 bases between. The CDR3 consists of 12 residues. Filled out from reference TRBV18 and TRBJ2-5, the complete variable domain reads NAGVMQNPRHLVRRRGQEARLRCSPMKGHSHVYWYRQLPEEGLKFMVYLQKENIIDESGMPKERFSAEFPKEGPSILRIQQVVRGDSAAYFCASSPSQETQYFGPGTRLLVL.

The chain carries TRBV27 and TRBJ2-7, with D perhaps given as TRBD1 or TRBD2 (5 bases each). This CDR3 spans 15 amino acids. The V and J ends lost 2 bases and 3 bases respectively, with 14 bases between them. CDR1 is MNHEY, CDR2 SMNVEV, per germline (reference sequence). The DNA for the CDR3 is TGTGCCAGCAGTTTAAGGGGAGACGACTTCTACGAGCAGTACTTC. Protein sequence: CASSLRGDDFYEQYF.

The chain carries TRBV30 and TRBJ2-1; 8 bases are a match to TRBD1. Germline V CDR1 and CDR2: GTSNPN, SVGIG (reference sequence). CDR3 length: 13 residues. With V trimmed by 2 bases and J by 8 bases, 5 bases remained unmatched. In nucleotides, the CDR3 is TGTGCCTGGAGTCCGGACAGGGACGATGAGCAGTTCTTC. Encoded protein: CAWSPDRDDEQFF.

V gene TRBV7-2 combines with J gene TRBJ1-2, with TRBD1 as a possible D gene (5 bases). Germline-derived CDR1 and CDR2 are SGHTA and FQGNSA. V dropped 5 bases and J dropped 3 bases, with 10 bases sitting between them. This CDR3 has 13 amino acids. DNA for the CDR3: TGTGCCAGCAGCCCGGGACTGGACTATGGCTACACCTTC. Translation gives CASSPGLDYGYTF.

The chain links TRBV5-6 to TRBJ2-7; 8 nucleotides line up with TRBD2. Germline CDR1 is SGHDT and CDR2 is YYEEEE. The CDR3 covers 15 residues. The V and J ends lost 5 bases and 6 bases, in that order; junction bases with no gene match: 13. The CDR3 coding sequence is TGTGCCAGCAGATCTCACGGGGGGGCAGTGTTCGAGCAGTACTTC. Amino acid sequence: CASRSHGGAVFEQYF.

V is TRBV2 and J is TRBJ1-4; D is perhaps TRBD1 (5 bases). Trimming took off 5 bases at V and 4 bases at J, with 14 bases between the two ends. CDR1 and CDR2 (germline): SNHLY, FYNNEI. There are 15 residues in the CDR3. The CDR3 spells CASSRDVGHNEKLFF. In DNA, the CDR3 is TGTGCCAGCAGTAGGGACGTCGGGCATAATGAAAAACTGTTTTTT.

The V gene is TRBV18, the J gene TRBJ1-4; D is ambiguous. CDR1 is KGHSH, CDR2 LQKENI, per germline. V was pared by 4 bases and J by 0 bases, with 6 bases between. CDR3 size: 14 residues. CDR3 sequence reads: CASSLVSTNEKLFF. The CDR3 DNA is TGTGCCAGCTCACTGGTGTCAACTAATGAAAAACTGTTTTTT.

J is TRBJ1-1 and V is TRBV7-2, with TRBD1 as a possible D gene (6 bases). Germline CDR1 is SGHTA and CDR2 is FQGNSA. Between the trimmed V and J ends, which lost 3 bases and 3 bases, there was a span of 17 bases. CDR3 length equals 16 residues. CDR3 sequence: CASSLGTQSFYTEAFF. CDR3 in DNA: TGTGCCAGCAGCTTGGGGACACAGAGTTTTTACACTGAAGCTTTCTTT.

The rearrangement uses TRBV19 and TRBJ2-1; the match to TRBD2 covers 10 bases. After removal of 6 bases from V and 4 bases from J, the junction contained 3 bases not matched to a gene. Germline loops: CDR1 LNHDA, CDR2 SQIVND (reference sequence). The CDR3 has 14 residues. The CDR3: CASSRAGGYNEQFF. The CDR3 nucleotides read TGTGCCAGTAGCAGAGCGGGAGGGTACAATGAGCAGTTCTTC.

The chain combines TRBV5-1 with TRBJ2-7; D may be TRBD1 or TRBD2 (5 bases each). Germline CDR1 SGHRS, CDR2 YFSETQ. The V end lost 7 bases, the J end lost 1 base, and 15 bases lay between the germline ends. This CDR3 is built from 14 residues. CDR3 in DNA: TGCGCCAGCGCCACCGGGACGCTGTCCTACGAGCAGTACTTC. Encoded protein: CASATGTLSYEQYF.

Here the CDR3 DNA reads TGTGCCAGCTCAACGACAGGGGTAGGCGACGAGCAGTACTTC. Translated: CASSTTGVGDEQYF. The chain joins TRBV18 to TRBJ2-7; 8 bases are a match to TRBD1. Germline loops: CDR1 KGHSH, CDR2 LQKENI. With 5 bases clipped from V and 5 bases from J, the junction kept 8 bases outside the gene matches. CDR3 size: 14 residues.

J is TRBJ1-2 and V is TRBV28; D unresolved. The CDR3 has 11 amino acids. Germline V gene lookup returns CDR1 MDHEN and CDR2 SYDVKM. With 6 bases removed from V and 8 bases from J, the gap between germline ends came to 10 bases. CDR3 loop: CASRVARGYTF. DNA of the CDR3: TGTGCCAGCAGAGTGGCCCGGGGCTACACCTTC.

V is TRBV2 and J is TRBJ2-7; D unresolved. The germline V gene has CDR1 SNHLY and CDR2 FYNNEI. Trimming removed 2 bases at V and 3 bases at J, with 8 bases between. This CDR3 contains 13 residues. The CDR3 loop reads CASSEIVGYEQYF. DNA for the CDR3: TGTGCCAGCAGTGAAATCGTCGGCTACGAGCAGTACTTC.

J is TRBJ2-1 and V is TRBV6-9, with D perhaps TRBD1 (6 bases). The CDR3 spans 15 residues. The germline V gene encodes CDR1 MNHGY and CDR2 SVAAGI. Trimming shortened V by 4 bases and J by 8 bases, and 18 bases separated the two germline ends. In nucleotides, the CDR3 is TGTGCCAGCAGTTCTCGGGACACCCCTCGGTATGAGCAGTTCTTC. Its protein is CASSSRDTPRYEQFF.

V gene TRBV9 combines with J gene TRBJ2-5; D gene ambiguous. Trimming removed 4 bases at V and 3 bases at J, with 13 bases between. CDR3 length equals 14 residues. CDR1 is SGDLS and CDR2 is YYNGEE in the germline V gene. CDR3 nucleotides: TGTGCCAGCAGCTCCGCCGCAATTAAAGAGACCCAGTACTTC. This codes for CASSSAAIKETQYF.

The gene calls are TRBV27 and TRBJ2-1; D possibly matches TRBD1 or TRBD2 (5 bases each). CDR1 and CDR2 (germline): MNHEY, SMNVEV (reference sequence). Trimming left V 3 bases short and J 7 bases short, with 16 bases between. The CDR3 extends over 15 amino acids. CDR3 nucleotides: TGTGCCAGCAGTTTGGGACGAGGGCAGGGTAATGAGCAGTTCTTC. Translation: CASSLGRGQGNEQFF.

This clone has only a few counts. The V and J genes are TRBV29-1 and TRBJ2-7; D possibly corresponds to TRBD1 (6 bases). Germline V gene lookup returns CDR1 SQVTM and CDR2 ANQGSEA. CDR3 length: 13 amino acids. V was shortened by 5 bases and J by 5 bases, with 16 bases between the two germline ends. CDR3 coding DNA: TGCAGCGTTAAGCAGGGGAATCGCGACGAGCAGTACTTC. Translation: CSVKQGNRDEQYF.

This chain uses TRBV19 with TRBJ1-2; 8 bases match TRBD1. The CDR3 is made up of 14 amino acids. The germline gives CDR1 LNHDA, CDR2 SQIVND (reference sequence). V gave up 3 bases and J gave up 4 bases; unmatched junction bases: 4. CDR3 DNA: TGTGCCAGTAGTATCGTCGGACAGGGCTATGGCTACACCTTC. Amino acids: CASSIVGQGYGYTF.

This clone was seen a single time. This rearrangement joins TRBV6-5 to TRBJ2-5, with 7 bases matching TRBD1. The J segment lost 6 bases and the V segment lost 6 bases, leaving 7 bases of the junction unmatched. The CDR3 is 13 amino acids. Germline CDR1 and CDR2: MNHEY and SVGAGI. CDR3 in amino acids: CASRRTGAQTQYF. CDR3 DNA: TGTGCCAGCAGACGCACAGGGGCCCAGACCCAGTACTTC.

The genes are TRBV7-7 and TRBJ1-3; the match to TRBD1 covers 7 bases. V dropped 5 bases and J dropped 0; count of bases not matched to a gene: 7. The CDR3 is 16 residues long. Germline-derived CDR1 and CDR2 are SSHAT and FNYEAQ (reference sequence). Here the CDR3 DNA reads TGTGCCAGCAGCCAGGTGCAGGGGGACTCTGGAAACACCATATATTTT. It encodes CASSQVQGDSGNTIYF.

CDR3 in amino acids: CASSLGRVTEAFF. CDR3 coding DNA: TGTGCCAGCAGCTTAGGAAGGGTTACTGAAGCTTTCTTT. The chain employs TRBV11-2 and TRBJ1-1; D unresolved. The germline V gene has CDR1 SGHAT and CDR2 FQNNGV. This CDR3 has 13 amino acids. Trimming took off 1 base at V and 5 bases at J, with 8 bases between the two ends.

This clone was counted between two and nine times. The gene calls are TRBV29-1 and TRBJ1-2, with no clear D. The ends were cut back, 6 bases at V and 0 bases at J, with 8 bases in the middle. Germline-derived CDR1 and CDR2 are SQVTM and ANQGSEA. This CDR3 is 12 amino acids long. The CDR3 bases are TGCAGCGTCGGTCGGGCTAACTATGGCTACACCTTC. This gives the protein CSVGRANYGYTF. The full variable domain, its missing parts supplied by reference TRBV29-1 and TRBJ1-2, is SAVISQKPSRDICQRGTSLTIQCQVDSQVTMMFWYRQQPGQSLTLIATANQGSEATYESGFVIDKFPISRPNLTFSTLTVSNMSPEDSSIYLCSVGRANYGYTFGSGTRLTVV.

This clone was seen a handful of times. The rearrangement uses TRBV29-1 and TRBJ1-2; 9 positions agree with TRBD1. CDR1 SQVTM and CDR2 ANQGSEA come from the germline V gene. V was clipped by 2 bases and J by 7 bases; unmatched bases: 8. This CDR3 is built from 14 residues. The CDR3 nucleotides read TGCAGCGTTGAACCCGGACAGGGGTTTGGTGGCTACACCTTC. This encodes CSVEPGQGFGGYTF.